Following are 7 T cell receptor beta chains from one sample sequenced in a study of response to subunit inactivated influenza vaccine. Each CDR3 protein is one row after TCRdb ran MiXCR on the RT-PCR reads. The data contain 150,000 to 200,000 distinct CDR3 sequences, about 9.3% of them singletons. This specimen was non-naive T cells sorted from PBMCs, taken on the day of vaccination. The receptor source for this set is a man in his fifties or sixties who received an inactivated influenza vaccine.

There are a few counts of this clonotype. The genes are TRBV14 and TRBJ1-1; the D gene is possibly TRBD1 (5 bases). Germline-derived CDR1 and CDR2 are SGHDN and FVKESK. This CDR3 has 15 residues. Trimming stripped 1 base from V and 4 bases from J, with 13 bases between. The CDR3 is CASSQVRGMGTEAFF. DNA for the CDR3: TGTGCCAGCAGCCAAGTAAGGGGTATGGGCACTGAAGCTTTCTTT.

V and J are TRBV27 and TRBJ2-6, with 12 positions matching TRBD1. The CDR3 is 20 amino acids. Per germline, CDR1 MNHEY and CDR2 SMNVEV (reference sequence). V was pared by 5 bases and J by 0 bases, with 11 bases of the junction left unmatched. The CDR3 is CASSPLGQGAAYSGANVLTF. The CDR3 bases are TGTGCCAGCAGTCCCTTGGGACAGGGGGCGGCCTACTCTGGGGCCAACGTCCTGACTTTC.

The chain is built from TRBV29-1 and TRBJ2-7; 8 nucleotides match TRBD1. CDR1 SQVTM and CDR2 ANQGSEA come from the germline V gene. The V gene end was trimmed by 6 bases and the J gene end by 4 bases; junction bases not matched to a gene: 8. The CDR3 is 13 residues long. The CDR3 protein is CSVAWDRIYEQYF. The CDR3 DNA is TGCAGCGTCGCATGGGACAGGATATACGAGCAGTACTTC.

This clonotype was recorded many times. The rearrangement joins TRBV5-5 to TRBJ2-1, with 7 bases aligning to TRBD2. This CDR3 has 15 residues. The junction had 4 bases not matched to a gene; V was cut back by 1 base and J by 3 bases. Germline loops: CDR1 SGHKS, CDR2 YYEKEE (reference sequence). The CDR3 nucleotides read TGTGCCAGCAGCTTGCCTAGCGGACACTACAATGAGCAGTTCTTC. Residues: CASSLPSGHYNEQFF.

This clonotype was seen more than once but under ten times. This rearrangement joins TRBV6-2 or TRBV6-3 to TRBJ2-3; a weak D match, TRBD1 (6 bases). V was cut by 5 bases and J by 2 bases, with 17 bases left in between. Germline V gene sequence: CDR1 MNHEY, CDR2 SVGEGT. The CDR3 sequence is 16 residues long. The CDR3 DNA is TGTGCCAGCAGTACTCCGAACAGGGATCCCACAGATACGCAGTATTTT. It yields the protein CASSTPNRDPTDTQYF.

The table lists this clonotype with a few counts. V usage is TRBV25-1 and J usage is TRBJ2-7; no reliable D call. This CDR3 spans 13 amino acids. Germline V gene data show CDR1 as MGHDK and CDR2 as SYGVNS. Between the trimmed V and J ends, which lost 2 bases and 6 bases, there was a span of 11 bases. The CDR3 is CASSEAGPTEQYF. The CDR3 nucleotides read TGTGCCAGCAGTGAAGCTGGACCCACCGAGCAGTACTTC.

This chain uses TRBV4-3 with TRBJ2-5; D gene uncertain. Germline V gives CDR1 LGHNA, CDR2 YSLEER. Trimming took off 0 bases at V and 0 bases at J, with 8 bases between the two ends. This CDR3 is 15 amino acids long. The CDR3: CASSQERTYQETQYF. In DNA, the CDR3 is TGCGCCAGCAGCCAAGAGCGAACGTACCAAGAGACCCAGTACTTC.